The 13 T cell receptor beta chains presented below share a single source sample, sequenced in a study of Tregs in tolerant kidney transplant recipients. The method was immunoSEQ multiplex PCR; TCRdb's version includes in-frame clones alone and lacks a portion of them. The table records around 98,000 clones, 90% to 95% of them present only once. The sequencing used CD4+ T cells from blood, collected before the transplant. The source is a human donor who received a combined kidney and bone marrow transplant.

The genes are TRBV11-3 and TRBJ2-3; 7 nucleotides line up with TRBD2. CDR1 and CDR2 (germline): SGHNT, YENEEA. V shed 3 bases, J shed 3 bases, and the junction held 0 bases outside the gene matches. This CDR3 has 13 residues. CDR3 bases: TGTGCCAGCAGCTTCGGGAGGACAGATACGCAGTATTTT. This codes for CASSFGRTDTQYF.

This clone has a handful of counts. This chain joins TRBV5-8 and TRBJ1-5; TRBD1 agrees at 7 bases. Germline V gene data show CDR1 as SGHTS and CDR2 as YDEGEE. Trimming took 4 bases from V and 4 from J; bases not matched to a gene: 5. This CDR3 comprises 14 residues. The CDR3 region has the DNA TGTGCCAGCAGCCCGGGACAGTGGAATCAGCCCCAGCATTTT. Its protein is CASSPGQWNQPQHF.

This clone came up once. V and J are TRBV6-1 and TRBJ2-2; TRBD1 matches at 7 bases. The CDR3 is 15 residues long. The germline CDR1 and CDR2 sequences are MNHNS and SASEGT. V trimming: 2 bases; J trimming: 6 bases; junction bases outside the gene matches: 6. CDR3 in amino acids: CASSEYRGLAGELFF. CDR3 nucleotides: TGTGCCAGCAGTGAATACAGGGGTCTAGCCGGGGAGCTGTTTTTT.

The chain is built from TRBV11-3 and TRBJ2-7; 7 bases map to TRBD2. Germline assignment: CDR1 SGHNT and CDR2 YENEEA. V shed 8 bases, J shed 2 bases, and the junction held 6 bases outside the gene matches. The CDR3 covers 13 residues. The CDR3 reads CASPASGAYEQYF. Written as DNA, the CDR3 is TGTGCCAGCCCCGCTAGCGGAGCCTACGAGCAGTACTTC.

The CDR3 sequence is CASSLRTGMYNEQFF. DNA for the CDR3: TGTGCCAGCAGCCTAAGGACAGGGATGTACAATGAGCAGTTCTTC. This chain joins TRBV7-9 and TRBJ2-1; 8 nucleotides align to TRBD1. The V and J ends lost 5 bases and 4 bases, in that order; junction bases with no gene match: 7. Germline V gives CDR1 SEHNR, CDR2 FQNEAQ (reference sequence). This CDR3 contains 15 residues.

The rearrangement links TRBV14 to TRBJ2-3; D is ambiguous. The CDR3 runs 16 residues. Germline V gene data show CDR1 as SGHDN and CDR2 as FVKESK. Trimming cost V 4 bases and J 2 bases, with 16 bases left between them. CDR3: CASSRRFAGDTDTQYF. Here the CDR3 DNA reads TGTGCCAGCAGCCGGCGTTTTGCAGGTGACACAGATACGCAGTATTTT.

This chain connects TRBV5-6 to TRBJ2-3; 8 nucleotides align to TRBD2. Germline CDR1 is SGHDT and CDR2 is YYEEEE. Trimming took 0 bases from V and 2 from J; bases not matched to a gene: 5. The CDR3 contains 16 residues. The CDR3 loop reads CASSLAGGSPTDTQYF. CDR3 DNA sequence: TGTGCCAGCAGCTTGGCGGGGGGGTCCCCCACAGATACGCAGTATTTT.

Only a few counts were recorded for this clone. V and J are TRBV6-6 and TRBJ1-2, with TRBD1 as a possible D gene (5 bases). This CDR3 is built from 14 residues. Trimming removed 2 bases from V and 5 bases from J, with 12 bases in between. Germline V CDR1 and CDR2: MNHNY, SVGAGI (reference sequence). As DNA, the CDR3 is TGTGCCAGCAGTTACGGACCTACAGGATATGGCTACACCTTC. Protein sequence: CASSYGPTGYGYTF.

V and J are TRBV18 and TRBJ2-7; 8 positions agree with TRBD1. V shed 4 bases and J 1 base; nucleotides not matched to a gene: 6. The CDR3 is 15 residues long. Germline V gives CDR1 KGHSH, CDR2 LQKENI. The chain's CDR3 is CASSLAQGASYEQYF. In DNA form, the CDR3 reads TGTGCCAGCTCACTTGCCCAGGGGGCTTCCTACGAGCAGTACTTC.

The chain employs TRBV5-5 and TRBJ1-5; D is undetermined. V lost 4 bases, J lost 0 bases, and 11 bases lay in between. The CDR3 consists of 15 residues. Germline CDR1 and CDR2: SGHKS and YYEKEE (reference sequence). Here the CDR3 DNA reads TGTGCCAGCAGCCTGCGCGGGGATAGCAATCAGCCCCAGCATTTT. This translates into CASSLRGDSNQPQHF.

The chain combines TRBV6-1 with TRBJ2-6; D perhaps matches TRBD2 (5 bases). The CDR3 length is 16 residues. The germline V and J ends were trimmed by 4 bases and 4 bases, with 14 bases remaining between them. Per germline, CDR1 MNHNS and CDR2 SASEGT. CDR3 nucleotide sequence: TGTGCCAGCAGTGTGCTGGCGGACTCAGGGGCCAACGTCCTGACTTTC. Translation gives CASSVLADSGANVLTF.

V gene TRBV25-1 combines with J gene TRBJ2-1; 11 bases match TRBD2. The CDR3 length is 15 residues. Germline assignment: CDR1 MGHDK and CDR2 SYGVNS. V shed 5 bases, J shed 4 bases, and the junction held 4 bases outside the gene matches. CDR3 amino acids: CASSLAGGQYNEQFF. The DNA of the CDR3 is TGTGCCAGCAGTCTAGCGGGGGGCCAATACAATGAGCAGTTCTTC.

The chain couples TRBV11-3 to TRBJ2-7, with D maybe TRBD1 (6 bases). CDR3 size: 15 residues. The germline CDR1 and CDR2 sequences are SGHNT and YENEEA. Between the trimmed V and J ends, which lost 4 bases and 3 bases, there was a span of 16 bases. Here the CDR3 DNA reads TGTGCCAGCAGCTCCAGACAGGCGAAGGGCTACGAGCAGTACTTC. Amino acid sequence: CASSSRQAKGYEQYF.